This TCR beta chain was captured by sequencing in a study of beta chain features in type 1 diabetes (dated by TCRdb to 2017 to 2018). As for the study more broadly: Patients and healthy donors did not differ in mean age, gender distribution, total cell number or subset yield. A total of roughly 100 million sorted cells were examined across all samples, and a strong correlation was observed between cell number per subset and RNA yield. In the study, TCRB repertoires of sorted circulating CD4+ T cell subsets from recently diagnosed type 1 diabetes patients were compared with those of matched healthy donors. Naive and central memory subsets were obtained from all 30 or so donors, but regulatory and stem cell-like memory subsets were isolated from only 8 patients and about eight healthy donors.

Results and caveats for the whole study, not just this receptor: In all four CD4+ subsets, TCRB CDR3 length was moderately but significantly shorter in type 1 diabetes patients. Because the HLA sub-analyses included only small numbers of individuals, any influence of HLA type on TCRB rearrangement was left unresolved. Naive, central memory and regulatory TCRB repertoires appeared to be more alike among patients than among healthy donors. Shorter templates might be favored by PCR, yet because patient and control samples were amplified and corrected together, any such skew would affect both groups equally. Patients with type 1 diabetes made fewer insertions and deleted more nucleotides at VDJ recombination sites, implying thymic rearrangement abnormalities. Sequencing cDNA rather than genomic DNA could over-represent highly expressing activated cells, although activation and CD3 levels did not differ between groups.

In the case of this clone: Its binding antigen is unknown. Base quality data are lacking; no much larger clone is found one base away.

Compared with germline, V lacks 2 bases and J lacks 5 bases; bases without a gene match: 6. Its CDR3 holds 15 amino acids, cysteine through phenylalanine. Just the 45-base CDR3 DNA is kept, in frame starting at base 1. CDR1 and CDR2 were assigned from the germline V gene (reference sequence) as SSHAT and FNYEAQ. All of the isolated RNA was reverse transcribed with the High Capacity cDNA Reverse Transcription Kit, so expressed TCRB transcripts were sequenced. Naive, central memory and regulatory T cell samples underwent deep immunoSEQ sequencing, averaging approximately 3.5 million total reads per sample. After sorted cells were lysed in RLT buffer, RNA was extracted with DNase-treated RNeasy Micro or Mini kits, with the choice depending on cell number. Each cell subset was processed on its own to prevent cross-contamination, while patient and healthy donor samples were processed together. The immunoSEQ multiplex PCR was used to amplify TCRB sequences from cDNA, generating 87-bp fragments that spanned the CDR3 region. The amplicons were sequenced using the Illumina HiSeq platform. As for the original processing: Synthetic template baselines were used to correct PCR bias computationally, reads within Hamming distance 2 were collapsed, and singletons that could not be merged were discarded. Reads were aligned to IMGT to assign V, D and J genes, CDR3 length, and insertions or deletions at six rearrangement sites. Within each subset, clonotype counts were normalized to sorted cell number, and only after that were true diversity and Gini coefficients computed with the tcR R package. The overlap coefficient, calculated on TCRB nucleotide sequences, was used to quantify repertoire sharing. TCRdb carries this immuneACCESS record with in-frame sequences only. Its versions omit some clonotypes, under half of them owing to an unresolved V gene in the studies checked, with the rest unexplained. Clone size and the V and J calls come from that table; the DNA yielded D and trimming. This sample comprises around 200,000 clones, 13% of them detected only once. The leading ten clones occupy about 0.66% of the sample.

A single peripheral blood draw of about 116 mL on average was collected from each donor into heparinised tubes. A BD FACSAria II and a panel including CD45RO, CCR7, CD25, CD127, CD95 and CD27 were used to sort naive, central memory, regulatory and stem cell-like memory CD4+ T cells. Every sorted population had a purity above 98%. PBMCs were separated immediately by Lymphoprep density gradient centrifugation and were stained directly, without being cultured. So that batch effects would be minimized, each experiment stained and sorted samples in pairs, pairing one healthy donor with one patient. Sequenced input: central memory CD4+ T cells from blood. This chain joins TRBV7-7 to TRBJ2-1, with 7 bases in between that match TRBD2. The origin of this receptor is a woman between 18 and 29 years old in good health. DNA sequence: TGTGCCAGCAGCTTATTGGGGGGGATTAACAATGAGCAGTTCTTC. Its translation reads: CASSLLGGINNEQFF.